Below, 21 T cell receptor beta chains from the same sample are listed, as sequenced in a study of T cell changes during pregnancy in multiple sclerosis. This table comes from immunoSEQ multiplex PCR, and its TCRdb copy is limited to in-frame clones, with some not included. The sample contains around 86,000 clones, 85% to 95% of which appear only once. This specimen consisted of peripheral blood, obtained in the first trimester of pregnancy. Source of these receptors: a female donor with multiple sclerosis, enrolled in a pregnancy study.

The J gene is TRBJ1-2, the V gene TRBV19; D is unresolved. The germline V and J ends were trimmed by 4 bases and 3 bases, with 9 bases remaining between them. Germline CDR1 LNHDA, CDR2 SQIVND (reference sequence). The CDR3 is 13 residues long. CDR3 protein: CASSKRVDYGYTF. In nucleotides, the CDR3 is TGTGCCAGTAGTAAACGGGTGGACTATGGCTACACCTTC.

The chain carries TRBV2 and TRBJ1-1, with D possibly being TRBD1 (5 bases). Trimming took 8 bases from V and 4 from J, leaving 17 bases between them. Germline V lookup: CDR1 SNHLY, CDR2 FYNNEI. The CDR3 spans 14 residues. CDR3 sequence (DNA): TGTGCCAGCGGCCTAAAACGGGGGAGCACTGAAGCTTTCTTT. Encoded protein: CASGLKRGSTEAFF.

The chain links TRBV7-7 to TRBJ2-1; possibly TRBD2 for D (5 bases). Germline values: CDR1 SSHAT, CDR2 FNYEAQ (reference sequence). V was clipped by 2 bases and J by 6 bases, with 14 bases between them. The CDR3 contains 15 residues. In DNA form, the CDR3 reads TGTGCCAGCAGCTTAAGTACGGCGGGCCGCAATGAGCAGTTCTTC. Its protein is CASSLSTAGRNEQFF.

The gene calls are TRBV5-1 and TRBJ2-2, with D unclear. V lost 4 bases to trimming and J lost 2 bases, with 12 bases between them. The germline V gene has CDR1 SGHRS and CDR2 YFSETQ. The CDR3 is made up of 15 amino acids. The chain's CDR3 is CASSRVQTNTGELFF. The CDR3 bases are TGCGCCAGCAGCCGAGTCCAGACTAACACCGGGGAGCTGTTTTTT.

V is TRBV29-1 and J is TRBJ1-1; no reliable D call. Deletions cut 6 bases from V and 5 bases from J, with 10 bases between. Germline values: CDR1 SQVTM, CDR2 ANQGSEA. The CDR3 runs 11 residues. The CDR3 DNA reads as TGCAGCGTAGCGAGGGTTACTGAAGCTTTCTTT. Residues: CSVARVTEAFF.

V and J are TRBV5-4 and TRBJ2-5, with D maybe TRBD1 (6 bases). Per germline, CDR1 SGHNT and CDR2 YYREEE (reference sequence). The CDR3 runs 16 residues. The V end lost 4 bases, the J end lost 1 base, and 17 bases lay between the germline ends. The CDR3 sequence: CASSPGQMGSQETQYF. CDR3 coding DNA: TGTGCCAGCAGCCCCGGACAGATGGGATCCCAAGAGACCCAGTACTTC.

This clone was observed a single time. V and J are TRBV18 and TRBJ2-7, with D possibly matching TRBD2 (6 bases). The germline gives CDR1 KGHSH, CDR2 LQKENI. Trimming stripped 8 bases from V and 1 base from J, with 9 bases between. CDR3 length: 12 amino acids. Written as DNA, the CDR3 is TGTGCCAGCAGGCGGGAATCCTACGAGCAGTACTTC. Translating it yields CASRRESYEQYF. Drawing the rest from reference TRBV18 and TRBJ2-7, the complete variable domain is NAGVMQNPRHLVRRRGQEARLRCSPMKGHSHVYWYRQLPEEGLKFMVYLQKENIIDESGMPKERFSAEFPKEGPSILRIQQVVRGDSAAYFCASRRESYEQYFGPGTRLTVT.

The chain links TRBV11-2 to TRBJ2-1; TRBD2 aligns across 10 bases. J was trimmed by 4 bases and V by 2 bases; bases with no gene match: 5. CDR3 size: 16 residues. Germline CDR1 and CDR2: SGHAT and FQNNGV. The CDR3 coding sequence is TGTGCCAGCAGCTTATATGGACTAGCGGCTTACAATGAGCAGTTCTTC. It translates to CASSLYGLAAYNEQFF.

V gene TRBV5-4 combines with J gene TRBJ2-1; 9 bases are shared with TRBD1. V lost 7 bases to trimming and J lost 7 bases; unmatched junction nucleotides: 12. CDR3 length: 15 amino acids. The germline CDR1 and CDR2 sequences are SGHNT and YYREEE (reference sequence). The CDR3 is CASSTPGQGQNEQFF. CDR3 in DNA: TGTGCCAGCTCTACTCCGGGACAGGGTCAGAATGAGCAGTTCTTC.

The chain combines TRBV15 with TRBJ1-2, with a weak D call TRBD1 (6 bases). This CDR3 has 13 residues. The germline gives CDR1 LNHNV, CDR2 YYDKDF (reference sequence). The germline V and J ends were trimmed by 2 bases and 2 bases, with 6 bases remaining between them. Written as DNA, the CDR3 is TGTGCCACCAGCAGAACAGGGAACTATGGCTACACCTTC. This encodes CATSRTGNYGYTF.

V usage is TRBV18 and J usage is TRBJ1-4; no firm D call. The germline V gene encodes CDR1 KGHSH and CDR2 LQKENI. The CDR3 is 17 amino acids. Trimming pared 1 base from V and 7 bases from J, leaving 19 bases between. The CDR3 reads CASSPLGLNPTFEKLFF. CDR3 DNA sequence: TGTGCCAGCTCACCACTCGGACTCAACCCCACATTTGAAAAACTGTTTTTT. The entire variable domain, with the rest obtained from reference TRBV18 and TRBJ1-4, is as follows: NAGVMQNPRHLVRRRGQEARLRCSPMKGHSHVYWYRQLPEEGLKFMVYLQKENIIDESGMPKERFSAEFPKEGPSILRIQQVVRGDSAAYFCASSPLGLNPTFEKLFFGSGTQLSVL.

The chain combines TRBV19 with TRBJ1-5, with D perhaps TRBD1 (6 bases). Trimming removed 6 bases from V and 0 bases from J, with 12 bases in between. The germline gives CDR1 LNHDA, CDR2 SQIVND (reference sequence). The CDR3 extends over 15 amino acids. The chain's CDR3 is CASRRGTASNQPQHF. The CDR3, as DNA: TGTGCCAGTAGGAGGGGGACGGCTAGCAATCAGCCCCAGCATTTT.

The chain recombines TRBV5-1 with TRBJ2-7; 10 nucleotides line up with TRBD1. CDR1 is SGHRS, CDR2 YFSETQ, per germline. V lost 4 bases and J lost 4; bases outside the gene matches: 5. The CDR3 runs to 14 residues. CDR3 bases: TGCGCCAGCAGCGCATGGACAGGGGGATACGAGCAGTACTTC. Residues: CASSAWTGGYEQYF.

In this sample, this clone turned up once. The chain has TRBV15 and TRBJ2-7, with D maybe TRBD2 (6 bases). CDR1 is LNHNV, CDR2 YYDKDF, per germline (reference sequence). This CDR3 is 18 amino acids long. V was pared by 4 bases and J by 1 base, with 23 bases between. CDR3 DNA sequence: TGTGCCACCAGCACCCTCCGGGACTCCCGTTTGGGATCCTACGAGCAGTACTTC. This codes for CATSTLRDSRLGSYEQYF. The full variable domain, with the rest looked up from reference TRBV15 and TRBJ2-7, is DAMVIQNPRYQVTQFGKPVTLSCSQTLNHNVMYWYQQKSSQAPKLLFHYYDKDFNNEADTPDNFQSRRPNTSFCFLDIRSPGLGDTAMYLCATSTLRDSRLGSYEQYFGPGTRLTVT.

The chain recombines TRBV6-6 with TRBJ1-1; 10 bases line up with TRBD1. The CDR3 covers 16 residues. V lost 5 bases to trimming and J lost 3 bases; unmatched junction nucleotides: 9. Germline assignment: CDR1 MNHNY and CDR2 SVGAGI (reference sequence). The chain's CDR3 is CASSLGQGLSDTEAFF. In nucleotides, the CDR3 is TGTGCCAGCAGTCTGGGACAGGGGTTGTCGGACACTGAAGCTTTCTTT.

This chain joins TRBV27 and TRBJ2-4; possible D gene TRBD2, 5 bases. The CDR3 covers 14 residues. The V end lost 2 bases, the J end lost 2 bases, and 7 bases lay between the germline ends. Germline V gene data show CDR1 as MNHEY and CDR2 as SMNVEV (reference sequence). CDR3 sequence reads: CASSLGGSKNIQYF. In DNA, the CDR3 is TGTGCCAGCAGTTTAGGAGGTTCCAAAAACATTCAGTACTTC.

CDR3: CATSRDQGQYGYTF. The CDR3 DNA sequence: TGTGCCACCAGCAGAGATCAGGGACAGTATGGCTACACCTTC. The chain uses TRBV15 and TRBJ1-2, with 7 bases aligning to TRBD1. Germline V CDR1 and CDR2: LNHNV, YYDKDF (reference sequence). CDR3 size: 14 residues. V was clipped by 0 bases and J by 5 bases; unmatched bases: 3.

The gene calls are TRBV5-1 and TRBJ2-1; TRBD2 matches 11 bases. Unmatched junction bases numbered 17, after V lost 3 bases and J lost 6 bases. This CDR3 is 19 amino acids long. Germline V gives CDR1 SGHRS, CDR2 YFSETQ. The DNA of the CDR3 is TGCGCCAGCAGCTGGGTGGGACTAGCGGCCCCACAAGGGGTCAATGAGCAGTTCTTC. Translating it yields CASSWVGLAAPQGVNEQFF. Complete variable domain (other parts from reference TRBV5-1 and TRBJ2-1): KAGVTQTPRYLIKTRGQQVTLSCSPISGHRSVSWYQQTPGQGLQFLFEYFSETQRNKGNFPGRFSGRQFSNSRSEMNVSTLELGDSALYLCASSWVGLAAPQGVNEQFFGPGTRLTVL.

The chain uses TRBV7-6 and TRBJ2-3; D gene ambiguous. Trimming removed 5 bases from V and 6 bases from J, with 15 bases in between. This CDR3 comprises 14 residues. Germline values: CDR1 SGHVS, CDR2 FNYEAQ. This chain's CDR3 is CASSLTASLDTQYF. CDR3 nucleotide sequence: TGTGCCAGCAGCCTAACGGCTAGTTTGGATACGCAGTATTTT.

The chain links TRBV23-1 to TRBJ2-3, with TRBD2 matching 11 bases. TRBV23-1 is flagged as an ORF with uncertain function. This CDR3 comprises 15 residues. V gave up 7 bases and J gave up 7 bases; unmatched junction bases: 10. The CDR3 DNA is TGCGCCAGCACCTCACTAGCGGGAGAGGGACATACGCAGTATTTT. This codes for CASTSLAGEGHTQYF.

J is TRBJ2-2 and V is TRBV5-1; TRBD2 matches at 8 bases. The junction had 11 bases not matched to a gene; V was cut back by 2 bases and J by 5 bases. The germline V gene has CDR1 SGHRS and CDR2 YFSETQ. The CDR3 sequence is 17 residues long. The CDR3 bases are TGCGCCAGCAGCTTACCCACAGCGGGGGCTTGGACCGGGGAGCTGTTTTTT. It yields the protein CASSLPTAGAWTGELFF.